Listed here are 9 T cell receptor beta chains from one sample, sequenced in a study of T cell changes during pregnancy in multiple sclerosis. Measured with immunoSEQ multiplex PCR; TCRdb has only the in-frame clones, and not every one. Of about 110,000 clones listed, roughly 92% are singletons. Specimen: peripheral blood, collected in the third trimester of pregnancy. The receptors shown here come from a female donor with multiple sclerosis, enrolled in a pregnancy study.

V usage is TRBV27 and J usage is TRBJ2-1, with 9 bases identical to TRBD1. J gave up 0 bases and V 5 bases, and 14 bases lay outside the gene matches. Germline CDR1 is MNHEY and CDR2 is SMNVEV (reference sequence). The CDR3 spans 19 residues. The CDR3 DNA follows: TGTGCCAGCAGTACACAATTCCCGGGACAGGGAATCTCCTACAATGAGCAGTTCTTC. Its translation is CASSTQFPGQGISYNEQFF.

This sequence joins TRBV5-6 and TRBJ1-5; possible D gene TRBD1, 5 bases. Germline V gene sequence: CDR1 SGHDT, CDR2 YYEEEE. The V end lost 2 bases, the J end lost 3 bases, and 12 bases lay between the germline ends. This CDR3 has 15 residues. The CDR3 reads CASSFGGGVNQPQHF. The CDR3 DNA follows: TGTGCCAGCAGCTTTGGGGGGGGAGTCAATCAGCCCCAGCATTTT.

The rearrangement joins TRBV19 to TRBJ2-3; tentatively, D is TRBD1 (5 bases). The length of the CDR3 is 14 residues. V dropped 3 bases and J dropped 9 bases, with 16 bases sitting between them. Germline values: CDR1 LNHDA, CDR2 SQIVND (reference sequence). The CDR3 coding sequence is TGTGCCAGTAGTATTCAGGGCCCCCAGGCAACGCAGTATTTT. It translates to CASSIQGPQATQYF. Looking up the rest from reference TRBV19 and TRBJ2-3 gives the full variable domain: DGGITQSPKYLFRKEGQNVTLSCEQNLNHDAMYWYRQDPGQGLRLIYYSQIVNDFQKGDIAEGYSVSREKKESFPLTVTSAQKNPTAFYLCASSIQGPQATQYFGPGTRLTVL.

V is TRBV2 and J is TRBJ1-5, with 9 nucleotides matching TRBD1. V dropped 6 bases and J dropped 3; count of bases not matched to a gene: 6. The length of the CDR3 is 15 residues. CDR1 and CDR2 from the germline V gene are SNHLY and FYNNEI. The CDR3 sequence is CASRDIQGANQPQHF. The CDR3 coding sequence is TGTGCCAGCAGAGATATACAGGGGGCCAATCAGCCCCAGCATTTT. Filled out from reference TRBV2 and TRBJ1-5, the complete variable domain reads EPEVTQTPSHQVTQMGQEVILRCVPISNHLYFYWYRQILGQKVEFLVSFYNNEISEKSEIFDDQFSVERPDGSNFTLKIRSTKLEDSAMYFCASRDIQGANQPQHFGDGTRLSIL.

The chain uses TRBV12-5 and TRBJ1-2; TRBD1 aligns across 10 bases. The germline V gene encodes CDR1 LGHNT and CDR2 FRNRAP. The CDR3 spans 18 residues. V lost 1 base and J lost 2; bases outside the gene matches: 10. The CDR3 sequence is CASGLGAGTGDTNYGYTF. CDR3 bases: TGTGCTAGTGGTTTGGGGGCCGGGACAGGGGATACGAACTATGGCTACACCTTC.

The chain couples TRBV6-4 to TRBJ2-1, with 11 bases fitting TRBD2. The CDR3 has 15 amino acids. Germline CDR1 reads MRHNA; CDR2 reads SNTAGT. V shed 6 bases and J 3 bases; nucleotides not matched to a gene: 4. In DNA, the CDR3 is TGTGCCAGCAGGGCGACTAGCGGGGACTACAATGAGCAGTTCTTC. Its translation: CASRATSGDYNEQFF.

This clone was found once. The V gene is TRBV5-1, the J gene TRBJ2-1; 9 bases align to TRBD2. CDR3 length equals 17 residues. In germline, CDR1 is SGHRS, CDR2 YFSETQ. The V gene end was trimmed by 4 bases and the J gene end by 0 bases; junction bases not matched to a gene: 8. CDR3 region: CASSHRLAASSYNEQFF. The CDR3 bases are TGCGCCAGCAGCCACCGACTAGCGGCCAGCTCCTACAATGAGCAGTTCTTC. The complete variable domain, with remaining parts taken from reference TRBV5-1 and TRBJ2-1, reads KAGVTQTPRYLIKTRGQQVTLSCSPISGHRSVSWYQQTPGQGLQFLFEYFSETQRNKGNFPGRFSGRQFSNSRSEMNVSTLELGDSALYLCASSHRLAASSYNEQFFGPGTRLTVL.

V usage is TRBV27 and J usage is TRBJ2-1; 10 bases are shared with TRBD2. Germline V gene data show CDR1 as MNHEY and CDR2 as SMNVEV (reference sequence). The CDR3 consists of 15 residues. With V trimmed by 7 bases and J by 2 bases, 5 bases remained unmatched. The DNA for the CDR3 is TGTGCCAGCACTCTTAGCGGGGGGCCCTACAATGAGCAGTTCTTC. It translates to CASTLSGGPYNEQFF.

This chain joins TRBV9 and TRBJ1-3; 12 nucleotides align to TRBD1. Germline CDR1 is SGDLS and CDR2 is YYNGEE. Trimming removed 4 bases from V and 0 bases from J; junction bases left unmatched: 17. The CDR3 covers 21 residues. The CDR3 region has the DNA TGTGCCAGCAGCCTCGGGACAGGGGGCGACGTCCAATCTTCCTCTGGAAACACCATATATTTT. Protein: CASSLGTGGDVQSSSGNTIYF.